The 20 T cell receptor beta chains below were found in one sample sequenced in a study of blood T cell repertoires in COVID-19. Generated by immunoSEQ multiplex PCR, the TCRdb table keeps only in-frame clones and is missing some. The sample has approximately 330,000 clones; about nine tenths are singletons. The source material was PBMCs or T cells enriched from blood (not recorded which). The receptors shown here come from a woman aged 25 to 39 who had recovered from COVID-19.

The chain recombines TRBV7-9 with TRBJ2-7, with D perhaps matching TRBD2 (6 bases). Germline values: CDR1 SEHNR, CDR2 FQNEAQ (reference sequence). This CDR3 spans 15 amino acids. The V end lost 5 bases, the J end lost 5 bases, and 19 bases lay between the germline ends. The CDR3 nucleotides read TGTGCCAGCAGCGACTCCTGGCGGGATTCCGACGAGCAGTACTTC. It is translated as CASSDSWRDSDEQYF.

This clone appeared once. The chain has TRBV7-6 and TRBJ2-5; tentative D call: TRBD1 (5 bases). Trimming took 6 bases from V and 7 from J, leaving 21 bases between them. CDR3 length equals 15 residues. Looked up from germline, CDR1 is SGHVS and CDR2 is FNYEAQ. CDR3 DNA: TGTGCCAGCAGTCCCACCGTCCCTCGGCAGGGGACCCAGTACTTC. The encoded protein is CASSPTVPRQGTQYF.

The V call is TRBV7-2, the J call TRBJ2-5, with D possibly being TRBD2 (6 bases). The ends were cut back, 5 bases at V and 2 bases at J, with 12 bases in the middle. Looked up from germline, CDR1 is SGHTA and CDR2 is FQGNSA. CDR3 length equals 14 residues. The DNA for the CDR3 is TGTGCCAGCAGCGCTAATAGCGGTCAAGAGACCCAGTACTTC. This encodes CASSANSGQETQYF.

CDR3 loop: CAWSAKDRSGELFF. The CDR3 DNA follows: TGTGCCTGGAGTGCGAAGGACAGGTCCGGGGAGCTGTTTTTT. The V and J genes are TRBV30 and TRBJ2-2, with 7 bases aligning to TRBD1. V lost 1 base, J lost 6 bases, and 5 bases stayed unmatched. The CDR3 runs 14 residues. Germline V CDR1 and CDR2: GTSNPN, SVGIG (reference sequence). The variable domain in full, completed from reference TRBV30 and TRBJ2-2, reads SQTIHQWPATLVQPVGSPLSLECTVEGTSNPNLYWYRQAAGRGLQLLFYSVGIGQISSEVPQNLSASRPQDRQFILSSKKLLLSDSGFYLCAWSAKDRSGELFFGEGSRLTVL.

This clone has only one observation. The chain has TRBV10-3 and TRBJ1-3; 7 bases agree with TRBD1. The CDR3 spans 17 residues. Per the germline V gene, CDR1 is ENHRY and CDR2 is SYGVKD. Trimming at V came to 8 bases and at J to 0 bases, leaving 13 bases not matched to a gene. The CDR3 reads CAIRGDRGDLSGNTIYF. For the CDR3, the DNA is TGTGCCATCCGCGGGGACAGAGGGGACCTCTCTGGAAACACCATATATTTT.

The rearrangement uses TRBV10-3 and TRBJ2-1, with D possibly matching TRBD2 (6 bases). Deletions cut 4 bases from V and 1 base from J, with 11 bases between. The CDR3 has 15 amino acids. In germline, CDR1 is ENHRY, CDR2 SYGVKD. CDR3: CAISALEGSYNEQFF. The CDR3 DNA reads TGTGCCATCAGTGCCCTGGAGGGGTCCTACAATGAGCAGTTCTTC.

The chain couples TRBV7-2 to TRBJ1-2; D is unresolved. This CDR3 has 15 amino acids. Germline-derived CDR1 and CDR2 are SGHTA and FQGNSA. Trimming took off 1 base at V and 2 bases at J, with 11 bases between the two ends. The CDR3 loop is CASSLDSRMNYGYTF. In nucleotides, the CDR3 is TGTGCCAGCAGCTTAGATAGTAGAATGAACTATGGCTACACCTTC.

J is TRBJ2-7 and V is TRBV5-1; TRBD2 is a possible D gene (6 bases). CDR1 is SGHRS and CDR2 is YFSETQ in the germline V gene. The CDR3 loop spans 14 amino acids. V was cut by 0 bases and J by 2 bases, with 9 bases left in between. CDR3 in DNA: TGCGCCAGCAGCTTGGGCGGGGCTACCTACGAGCAGTACTTC. Its protein product is CASSLGGATYEQYF.

The chain is built from TRBV7-2 and TRBJ2-7; 7 positions match TRBD2. The CDR3 runs 17 residues. After removal of 1 base from V and 5 bases from J, the junction contained 14 bases not matched to a gene. Germline values: CDR1 SGHTA, CDR2 FQGNSA. The DNA of the CDR3 is TGTGCCAGCAGCTTAGGAGTTGAGCGACTAGCTGGCGACGAGCAGTACTTC. Amino acid sequence: CASSLGVERLAGDEQYF.

This clone was counted between two and nine times. This chain links TRBV19 with TRBJ1-2, with 8 bases matching TRBD1. The V gene end was trimmed by 7 bases and the J gene end by 5 bases; junction bases not matched to a gene: 9. Germline loops: CDR1 LNHDA, CDR2 SQIVND (reference sequence). The CDR3 is made up of 14 amino acids. CDR3 nucleotide sequence: TGTGCCAGTAAATCGGACAGGGATTTATATGGCTACACCTTC. Translation: CASKSDRDLYGYTF.

The gene calls are TRBV7-2 and TRBJ2-1; a weak D match, TRBD2 (6 bases). The ends were cut back, 3 bases at V and 1 base at J, with 10 bases in the middle. Germline values: CDR1 SGHTA, CDR2 FQGNSA. This CDR3 spans 15 amino acids. The CDR3 reads CASSFVAESYNEQFF. The CDR3 nucleotides read TGTGCCAGCAGCTTTGTAGCGGAATCCTACAATGAGCAGTTCTTC.

This chain uses TRBV7-9 with TRBJ1-4; tentative D call: TRBD1 (5 bases). The ends were cut back, 3 bases at V and 5 bases at J, with 16 bases in the middle. CDR1 SEHNR and CDR2 FQNEAQ come from the germline V gene (reference sequence). This CDR3 is built from 16 residues. The CDR3 protein is CASSFNLGAINEKLFF. For the CDR3, the DNA is TGTGCCAGCAGCTTCAACTTAGGGGCCATCAATGAAAAACTGTTTTTT.

This sequence joins TRBV27 and TRBJ2-5, with a possible D match to TRBD2 (5 bases). The CDR3 contains 13 residues. V lost 2 bases and J 5 bases, leaving 9 bases between the germline ends. Germline V CDR1 and CDR2: MNHEY, SMNVEV (reference sequence). The CDR3 spells CASSLLGGETQYF. The CDR3 nucleotides read TGTGCCAGCAGTTTACTCGGAGGCGAGACCCAGTACTTC.

The rearrangement uses TRBV10-3 and TRBJ2-1, with TRBD1 matching over 8 bases. The CDR3 covers 15 residues. The germline V gene has CDR1 ENHRY and CDR2 SYGVKD. After removal of 6 bases from V and 9 bases from J, the junction contained 13 bases not matched to a gene. The CDR3 is CAISSTPGQEGEQFF. The CDR3 DNA reads TGTGCCATCAGCTCGACCCCGGGACAGGAGGGTGAGCAGTTCTTC.

The gene calls are TRBV5-6 and TRBJ1-2; no firm D call. Germline CDR1 reads SGHDT; CDR2 reads YYEEEE. This CDR3 is built from 14 residues. V gave up 3 bases and J gave up 1 base, with 10 bases separating them. CDR3 DNA: TGTGCCAGCAGCTCCCCGGGTTATAACTATGGCTACACCTTC. Translating it yields CASSSPGYNYGYTF.

The V and J genes are TRBV5-1 and TRBJ2-1, with 12 bases that match TRBD2. CDR1 and CDR2 from the germline V gene are SGHRS and YFSETQ. With 3 bases clipped from V and 2 bases from J, the junction kept 9 bases outside the gene matches. The CDR3 loop spans 18 amino acids. The CDR3 reads CASSSYYGTSGPYNEQFF. CDR3 DNA: TGCGCCAGCAGCTCCTATTACGGGACTAGCGGGCCCTACAATGAGCAGTTCTTC.

V and J are TRBV7-6 and TRBJ2-5; perhaps TRBD1 as D (6 bases). CDR3 length equals 16 residues. Germline assignment: CDR1 SGHVS and CDR2 FNYEAQ. The V end was cut by 1 base, the J end by 5 bases, with 17 bases between. The CDR3: CASSLGGLGAWETQYF. The CDR3 bases are TGTGCCAGCAGCTTAGGGGGGCTGGGGGCCTGGGAGACCCAGTACTTC. Looking up the rest from reference TRBV7-6 and TRBJ2-5 gives the full variable domain: GAGVSQSPRYKVTKRGQDVALRCDPISGHVSLYWYRQALGQGPEFLTYFNYEAQQDKSGLPNDRFSAERPEGSISTLTIQRTEQRDSAMYRCASSLGGLGAWETQYFGPGTRLLVL.

V and J are TRBV28 and TRBJ2-3; 8 bases align to TRBD1. CDR3 length: 15 amino acids. Germline CDR1 reads MDHEN; CDR2 reads SYDVKM. V was clipped by 3 bases and J by 2 bases; unmatched bases: 4. This CDR3 reads CASSFRQGITDTQYF. For the CDR3, the DNA is TGTGCCAGCAGTTTTAGACAGGGGATCACAGATACGCAGTATTTT.

The J gene is TRBJ1-2, the V gene TRBV28, with TRBD1 as a possible D gene (5 bases). The germline gives CDR1 MDHEN, CDR2 SYDVKM. The CDR3 has 11 residues. Trimming took off 10 bases at V and 5 bases at J, with 11 bases between the two ends. CDR3 in amino acids: CATSGGYGYTF. The CDR3 DNA follows: TGTGCCACCTCGGGGGGGTATGGCTACACCTTC.

The sample holds a few counts of this clone. CDR3 region: CASSQGWLSGRGTDTQYF. Here the CDR3 DNA reads TGTGCCAGCAGCCAAGGATGGCTTAGCGGGAGAGGCACAGATACGCAGTATTTT. The rearrangement joins TRBV4-2 to TRBJ2-3, with TRBD2 matching over 9 bases. Germline CDR1 reads LGHNA; CDR2 reads YNFKEQ. V trimming: 1 base; J trimming: 1 base; junction bases outside the gene matches: 9. The CDR3 contains 18 residues.